This TCR beta chain was documented in a study of blood T cell repertoires in COVID-19. Overall study: Researchers got acute and convalescent COVID-19 samples from the United States, Italy and Spain. The cDNA or gDNA used as material had been derived from T cells, B-cell-depleted T cells, or PBMCs.

This clone was detected only a few times. Measured with immunoSEQ multiplex PCR; TCRdb has only the in-frame clones, and not every one. Of hundreds of thousands of clones listed, roughly 81% are singletons. Germline V gene lookup returns CDR1 MNHEY and CDR2 SMNVEV (reference sequence). CDR3 length: 13 amino acids. V shed 7 bases and J shed 7 bases, with 14 bases lying between them. The chain links TRBV27 to TRBJ2-1; perhaps TRBD1 as D (6 bases). Sequencing was performed on peripheral blood. This receptor was identified in a man in his forties with acute or convalescent COVID-19. CDR3 DNA: TGTGCCAGCAAGTTAGGGGGTGGAAATGAGCAGTTCTTC. This sequence encodes CASKLGGGNEQFF.